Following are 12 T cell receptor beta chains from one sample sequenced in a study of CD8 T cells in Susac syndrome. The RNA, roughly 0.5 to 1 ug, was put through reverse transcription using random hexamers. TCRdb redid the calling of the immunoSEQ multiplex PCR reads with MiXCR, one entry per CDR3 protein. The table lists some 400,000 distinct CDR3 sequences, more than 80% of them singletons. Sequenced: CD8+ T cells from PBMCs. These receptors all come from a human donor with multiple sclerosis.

The CDR3 coding sequence is TGTGCCAGCAGCAATACTAGCGTGTCAGAGGATACGCAGTATTTT. The encoded protein is CASSNTSVSEDTQYF. V and J are TRBV11-2 and TRBJ2-3, with TRBD2 matching over 7 bases. The CDR3 runs 15 residues. Germline loops: CDR1 SGHAT, CDR2 FQNNGV. The ends lost 5 bases at V and 6 bases at J; junction bases unmatched: 11.

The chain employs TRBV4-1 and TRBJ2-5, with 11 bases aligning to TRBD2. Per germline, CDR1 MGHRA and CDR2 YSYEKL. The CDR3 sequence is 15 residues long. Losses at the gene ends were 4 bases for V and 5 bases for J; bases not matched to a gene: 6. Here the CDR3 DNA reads TGCGCCAGCAGCCCGGGACTAGCGGCCGGGGAGACCCAGTACTTC. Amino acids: CASSPGLAAGETQYF.

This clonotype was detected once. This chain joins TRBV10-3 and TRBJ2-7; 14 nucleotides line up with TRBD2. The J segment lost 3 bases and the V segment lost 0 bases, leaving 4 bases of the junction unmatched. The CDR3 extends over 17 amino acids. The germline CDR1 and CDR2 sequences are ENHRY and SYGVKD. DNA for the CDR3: TGTGCCATCAGTGAGTCGGGACTAGCGGGGGCACACTACGAGCAGTACTTC. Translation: CAISESGLAGAHYEQYF.

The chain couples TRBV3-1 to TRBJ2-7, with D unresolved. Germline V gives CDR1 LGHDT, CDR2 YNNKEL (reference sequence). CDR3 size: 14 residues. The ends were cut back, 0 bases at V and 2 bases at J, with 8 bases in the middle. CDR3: CASSQDLWPYEQYF. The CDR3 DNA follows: TGTGCCAGCAGCCAAGATCTTTGGCCCTACGAGCAGTACTTC.

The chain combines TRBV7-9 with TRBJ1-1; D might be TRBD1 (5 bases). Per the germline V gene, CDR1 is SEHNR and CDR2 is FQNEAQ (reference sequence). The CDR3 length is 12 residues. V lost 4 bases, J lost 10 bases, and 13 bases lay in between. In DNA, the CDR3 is TGTGCCAGCAGCTCGGGACCCCCCGGAGCTTTCTTT. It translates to CASSSGPPGAFF.

CDR3 residues: CASSQAGTGIYGYTF. CDR3 coding DNA: TGTGCCAGCAGCCAAGCCGGGACAGGAATATATGGCTACACCTTC. This sequence joins TRBV3-1 and TRBJ1-2; TRBD1 matches at 8 bases. Looked up from germline, CDR1 is LGHDT and CDR2 is YNNKEL (reference sequence). The CDR3 consists of 15 residues. The junction had 6 bases not matched to a gene; V was cut back by 1 base and J by 5 bases.

The CDR3 sequence: CATGLASAGELFF. DNA for the CDR3: TGTGCCACGGGTCTAGCTAGTGCCGGGGAGCTGTTTTTT. The chain combines TRBV28 with TRBJ2-2, with D perhaps TRBD2 (5 bases). The CDR3 is 13 amino acids. The V end was cut by 10 bases, the J end by 6 bases, with 15 bases between. Germline V lookup: CDR1 MDHEN, CDR2 SYDVKM.

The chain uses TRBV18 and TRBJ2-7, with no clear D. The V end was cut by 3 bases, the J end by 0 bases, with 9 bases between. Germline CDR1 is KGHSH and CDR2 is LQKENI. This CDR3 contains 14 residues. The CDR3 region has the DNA TGTGCCAGCTCACCCCCCTATAACTCCTACGAGCAGTACTTC. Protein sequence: CASSPPYNSYEQYF.

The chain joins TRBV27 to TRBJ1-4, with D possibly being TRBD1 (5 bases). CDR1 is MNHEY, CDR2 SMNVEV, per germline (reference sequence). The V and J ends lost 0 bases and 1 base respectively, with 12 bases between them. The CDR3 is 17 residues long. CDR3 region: CASSLSGQGRTNEKLFF. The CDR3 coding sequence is TGTGCCAGCAGTTTATCTGGGCAGGGAAGAACTAATGAAAAACTGTTTTTT.

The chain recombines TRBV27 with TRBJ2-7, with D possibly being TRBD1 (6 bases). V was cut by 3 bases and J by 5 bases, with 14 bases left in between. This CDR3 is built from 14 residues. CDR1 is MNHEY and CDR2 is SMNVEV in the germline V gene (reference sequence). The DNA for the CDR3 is TGTGCCAGCAGTTTGGGGACACAAATCCACGAGCAGTACTTC. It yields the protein CASSLGTQIHEQYF.

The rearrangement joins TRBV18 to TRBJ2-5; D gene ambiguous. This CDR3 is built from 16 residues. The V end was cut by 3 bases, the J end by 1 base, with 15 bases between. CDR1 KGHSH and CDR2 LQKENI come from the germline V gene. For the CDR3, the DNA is TGTGCCAGCTCACCCCTCACCCGGAGACCCCAAGAGACCCAGTACTTC. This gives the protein CASSPLTRRPQETQYF.

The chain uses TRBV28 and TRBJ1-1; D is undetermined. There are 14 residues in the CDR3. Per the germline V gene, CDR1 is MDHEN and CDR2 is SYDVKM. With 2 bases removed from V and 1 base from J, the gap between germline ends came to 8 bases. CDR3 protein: CASSLRAENTEAFF. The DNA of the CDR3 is TGTGCCAGCAGTTTACGAGCGGAGAACACTGAAGCTTTCTTT.